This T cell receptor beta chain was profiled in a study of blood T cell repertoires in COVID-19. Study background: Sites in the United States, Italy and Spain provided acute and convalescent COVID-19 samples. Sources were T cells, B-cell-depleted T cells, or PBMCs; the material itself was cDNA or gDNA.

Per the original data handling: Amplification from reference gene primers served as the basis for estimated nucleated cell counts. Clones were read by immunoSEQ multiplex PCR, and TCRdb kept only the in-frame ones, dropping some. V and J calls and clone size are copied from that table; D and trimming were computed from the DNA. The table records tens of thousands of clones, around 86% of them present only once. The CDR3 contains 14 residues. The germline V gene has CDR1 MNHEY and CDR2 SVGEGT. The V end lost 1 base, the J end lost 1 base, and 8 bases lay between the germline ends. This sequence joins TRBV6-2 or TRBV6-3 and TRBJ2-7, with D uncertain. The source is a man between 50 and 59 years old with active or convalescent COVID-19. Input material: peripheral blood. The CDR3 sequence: CASSYFTASYEQYF. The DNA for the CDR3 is TGTGCCAGCAGTTACTTCACAGCTTCCTACGAGCAGTACTTC.